This TCR beta chain was obtained from a study of blood T cell repertoires in COVID-19. Germline V gene lookup returns CDR1 SEHNR and CDR2 FQNEAQ (reference sequence). The CDR3 spans 16 residues. Trimming at V came to 4 bases and at J to 6 bases, leaving 7 bases not matched to a gene. The table came from immunoSEQ multiplex PCR; TCRdb's copy has only in-frame clones and leaves some out. The table has 250,000 to 300,000 clones, over 75% seen once; the top ten hold around 2%. This chain links TRBV7-9 with TRBJ2-2; TRBD1 matches 11 bases. Sequenced input: PBMCs or T cells enriched from blood (not recorded which). The sequence was obtained from a woman aged 45-60 years who had recovered from COVID-19. CDR3 in amino acids: CASSSRTGGRSGELFF. The CDR3 DNA reads TGTGCCAGCAGCTCCCGGACAGGGGGCCGATCCGGGGAGCTGTTTTTT.